This T cell receptor (beta chain) was found in a study of T cells in Graves' hyperthyroidism and ophthalmopathy. Points from the study as a whole: From stable hyperthyroidism, ophthalmopathy was separated by a 13 V-J model.

The CDR3 runs 13 residues. Per germline, CDR1 SGHRS and CDR2 YFSETQ. V lost 5 bases and J lost 7, with 10 bases in between. Amplified TCR beta CDR3 regions came from RNA transcripts. The study used the HTBI primer set for a first-round RT-PCR of the TCR CDR3. TCRdb independently ran MiXCR on the multiplex PCR reads; one entry per CDR3 protein. This table holds roughly 720,000 distinct CDR3 sequences, roughly 17% found once. It was considered stable Graves' hyperthyroidism when ophthalmopathy did not progress within 18 months. Any patient presenting with uncontrolled infection, other autoimmune disease, pregnancy or lactation was left out. PBMCs came from more than 8.5 ml fresh peripheral blood. There are a few counts of this clonotype. Antigen: not known.

Sequencing was carried out using blood. The chain employs TRBV5-1 and TRBJ1-6, with unresolved D. The clonotype originates from a man over 45 with Graves' hyperthyroidism. CDR3 in amino acids: CASRRNENSPLHF. The DNA of the CDR3 is TGCGCCAGCAGACGCAACGAAAATTCACCCCTCCACTTT.